A single sample is the source of the 12 T cell receptor beta chains below, sequenced in a study of Graves' ophthalmopathy and Graves' hyperthyroidism. RNA transcripts provided the template for amplifying TCR beta CDR3 regions. First-round RT-PCR with HTBI primers preceded a second-round multiplex PCR. TCRdb re-called the multiplex PCR reads with MiXCR, one entry per CDR3 protein. This repertoire shows about 640,000 distinct CDR3 sequences, approximately 39% found once; its top ten account for 3% to 4%. The specimen sequenced was peripheral blood. The source of these receptors is an adult man with Graves' ophthalmopathy.

This clonotype occurred once. The chain employs TRBV25-1 and TRBJ1-4, with a weak D call TRBD1 (5 bases). Germline loops: CDR1 MGHDK, CDR2 SYGVNS. This CDR3 region has 15 residues. V dropped 5 bases and J dropped 4 bases, with 14 bases sitting between them. CDR3 amino acids: CASSWTGTGNEKLFF. DNA of the CDR3: TGTGCCAGCAGTTGGACTGGGACGGGTAATGAAAAACTGTTTTTT.

The chain uses TRBV12-3 or TRBV12-4 and TRBJ2-6; 10 bases agree with TRBD2. Trimming cost V 6 bases and J 2 bases; bases outside gene matches: 4. The CDR3 extends over 16 amino acids. CDR3 sequence reads: CASSSAGGTGANVLTF. The CDR3 DNA follows: TGTGCCAGCAGCTCAGCGGGAGGGACTGGGGCCAACGTCCTGACTTTC.

V usage is TRBV2 and J usage is TRBJ1-4; TRBD1 might be the D (5 bases). The germline gives CDR1 SNHLY, CDR2 FYNNEI. V lost 6 bases and J lost 8, with 10 bases in between. The CDR3 loop spans 12 amino acids. The CDR3 is CASRGRGEKLFF. In DNA form, the CDR3 reads TGTGCCAGCAGGGGGCGTGGAGAAAAACTGTTTTTT.

This clonotype was seen a handful of times. The J gene is TRBJ2-5, the V gene TRBV20-1; tentative D call: TRBD2 (7 bases). The CDR3 is 16 amino acids. Between the trimmed V and J ends, which lost 5 bases and 7 bases, there was a span of 26 bases. Germline V gene sequence: CDR1 DFQATT, CDR2 SNEGSKA (reference sequence). As DNA, the CDR3 is TGCAGTGCTCAAATAGCCGTGGGGGGGCCGATGGGGACCCAGTACTTC. This gives the protein CSAQIAVGGPMGTQYF.

This chain links TRBV7-9 with TRBJ2-3; tentative D call: TRBD1 (5 bases). The CDR3 length is 15 residues. V lost 5 bases, J lost 1 base, and 13 bases lay in between. The germline V gene encodes CDR1 SEHNR and CDR2 FQNEAQ (reference sequence). CDR3 amino acids: CASSQGVGRTDTQYF. Written as DNA, the CDR3 is TGTGCCAGCAGCCAAGGGGTAGGCCGCACAGATACGCAGTATTTT.

The chain is built from TRBV7-9 and TRBJ1-1; D is possibly TRBD1 (5 bases). Germline CDR1 is SEHNR and CDR2 is FQNEAQ (reference sequence). CDR3 length: 17 amino acids. V dropped 3 bases and J dropped 2 bases, with 19 bases sitting between them. The CDR3 nucleotides are TGTGCCAGCAGCTTCGGGGCAGCAGGTCGGGTCAACACTGAAGCTTTCTTT. Translated, it gives CASSFGAAGRVNTEAFF.

This clonotype has only a few counts. The gene calls are TRBV7-9 and TRBJ2-7, with 15 bases fitting TRBD2. The CDR3 contains 18 residues. Germline values: CDR1 SEHNR, CDR2 FQNEAQ (reference sequence). J gave up 0 bases and V 5 bases, and 8 bases lay outside the gene matches. The CDR3, as DNA: TGTGCCAGCAGCCAAGAAGGACTAGCGGGAGGGCCCTCCTACGAGCAGTACTTC. This sequence encodes CASSQEGLAGGPSYEQYF. Drawing the rest from reference TRBV7-9 and TRBJ2-7, the complete variable domain is DTGVSQNPRHKITKRGQNVTFRCDPISEHNRLYWYRQTLGQGPEFLTYFQNEAQLEKSRLLSDRFSAERPKGSFSTLEIQRTEQGDSAMYLCASSQEGLAGGPSYEQYFGPGTRLTVT.

The chain is built from TRBV29-1 and TRBJ2-5, with D tentatively TRBD1 or TRBD2 (5 bases each). V gave up 3 bases and J gave up 5 bases, with 13 bases separating them. Germline V gene sequence: CDR1 SQVTM, CDR2 ANQGSEA. The CDR3 length is 13 residues. The CDR3 nucleotides are TGCAGCGTTGAGTTTCCCGGGACGGAGACCCAGTACTTC. It codes for CSVEFPGTETQYF.

The gene calls are TRBV7-8 and TRBJ2-5, with 8 positions matching TRBD1. The CDR3 has 16 amino acids. CDR1 and CDR2 (germline): SGHVS, FQNEAQ. The V and J ends lost 5 bases and 5 bases, in that order; junction bases with no gene match: 13. The CDR3 sequence: CASSPRLRRTGETQYF. The CDR3 DNA is TGTGCCAGCAGCCCCCGGTTGAGAAGGACAGGGGAGACCCAGTACTTC.

This clonotype was recorded at least ten times. The chain uses TRBV12-3 or TRBV12-4 and TRBJ2-5; D may be TRBD2 (6 bases). The CDR3 is 14 amino acids. V was trimmed by 4 bases and J by 3 bases, leaving 12 bases between them. CDR3 loop: CASSSGGGKETQYF. The CDR3 bases are TGTGCCAGCAGTTCTGGTGGGGGGAAAGAGACCCAGTACTTC.

The V gene is TRBV29-1, the J gene TRBJ2-7; no firm D call. CDR3 length equals 13 residues. Trimming pared 8 bases from V and 5 bases from J, leaving 19 bases between. In germline, CDR1 is SQVTM, CDR2 ANQGSEA. The chain's CDR3 is CSFRWSAFHEQYF. The CDR3 DNA is TGCAGCTTCCGGTGGTCAGCGTTTCACGAGCAGTACTTC.

This clonotype was recorded once. The chain uses TRBV19 and TRBJ1-6, with no clear D. There are 14 residues in the CDR3. Trimming took 9 bases from V and 7 from J, leaving 16 bases between them. CDR1 is LNHDA and CDR2 is SQIVND in the germline V gene (reference sequence). The CDR3, as DNA: TGTGCCAGCCGGGGTGGGCCAAGGAATTCACCCCTCCACTTT. Translating gives CASRGGPRNSPLHF.